This T cell receptor (beta chain) was obtained from a study of control samples from healthy donors and cancer patients. V was shortened by 0 bases and J by 7 bases, with 16 bases between the two germline ends. This CDR3 has 16 amino acids. Germline values: CDR1 MGHRA, CDR2 YSYEKL. Clones were sequenced by immunoSEQ multiplex PCR, and TCRdb holds only the in-frame ones, with some missing. The sample includes about 170,000 clones, approximately 94% seen only once; the top ten take 1.2% to 1.5%. This chain uses TRBV4-1 with TRBJ1-5; D gene ambiguous. Sample: blood. This TCR derives from a woman aged 18-29 years in good health. CDR3: CASSQEASGVWQPQHF. CDR3 coding DNA: TGCGCCAGCAGCCAAGAGGCATCAGGAGTCTGGCAGCCCCAGCATTTT.